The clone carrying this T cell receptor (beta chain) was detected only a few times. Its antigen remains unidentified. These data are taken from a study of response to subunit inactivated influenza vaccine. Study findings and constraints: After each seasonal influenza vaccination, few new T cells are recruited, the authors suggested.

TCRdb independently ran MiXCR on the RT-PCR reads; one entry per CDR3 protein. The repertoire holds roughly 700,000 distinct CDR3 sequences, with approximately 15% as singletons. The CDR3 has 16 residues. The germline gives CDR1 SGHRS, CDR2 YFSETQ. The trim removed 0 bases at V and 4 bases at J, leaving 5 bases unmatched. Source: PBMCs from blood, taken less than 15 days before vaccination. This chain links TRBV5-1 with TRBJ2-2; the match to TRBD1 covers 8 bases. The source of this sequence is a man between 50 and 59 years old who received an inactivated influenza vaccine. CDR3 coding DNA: TGCGCCAGCAGCTTGGAGCAGGGGGCGGCCACCGGGGAGCTGTTTTTT. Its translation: CASSLEQGAATGELFF.